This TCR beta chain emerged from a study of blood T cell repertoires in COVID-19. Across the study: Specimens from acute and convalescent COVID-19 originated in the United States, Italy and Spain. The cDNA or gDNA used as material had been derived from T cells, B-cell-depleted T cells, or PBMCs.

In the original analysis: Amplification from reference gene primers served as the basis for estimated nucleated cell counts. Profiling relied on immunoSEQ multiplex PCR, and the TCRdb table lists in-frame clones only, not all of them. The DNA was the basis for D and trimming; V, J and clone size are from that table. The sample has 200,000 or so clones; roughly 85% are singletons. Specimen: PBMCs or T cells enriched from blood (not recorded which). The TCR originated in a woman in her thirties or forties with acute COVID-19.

The CDR3 DNA reads as TGTGCCACCAGCAGCCGCGGGGGCTGGGATGGCTACACCTTC. Translation: CATSSRGGWDGYTF. The V gene is TRBV15, the J gene TRBJ1-2; a weak D match, TRBD1 (6 bases). V was shortened by 3 bases and J by 6 bases, with 14 bases between the two germline ends. This CDR3 is 14 amino acids long. Germline CDR1 is LNHNV and CDR2 is YYDKDF (reference sequence).